This is a list of T cell receptor beta chains from one sample in a study of blood T cell repertoires in COVID-19. Only in-frame clones appear in the TCRdb table, and some are missing; sequencing was by immunoSEQ multiplex PCR. Here the sample spans a few hundred thousand clones, around 84% being singletons. Source material: PBMCs or T cells enriched from blood (not recorded which). These receptors all stem from a woman between 50 and 59 years old who had recovered from COVID-19. The CDR3 runs from the conserved cysteine through the conserved F or W. The D gene is left open where the match is weak. Only part of the rows carry a size: once, few, many, or a class if the clone is expanded.

d_call: NA; v_call: TRBV5-1; clone_size: NA; j_call: TRBJ1-2; cdr3_aa: CASSPGVGYGYTF; cdr3_nt: TGCGCCAGCAGCCCAGGGGTTGGCTATGGCTACACCTTC
d_call: NA; v_call: TRBV27; clone_size: NA; j_call: TRBJ1-1; cdr3_aa: CASSSDNMNTEAFF; cdr3_nt: TGTGCCAGCAGTTCGGACAACATGAACACTGAAGCTTTCTTT
d_call: TRBD2; v_call: TRBV4-2; clone_size: NA; j_call: TRBJ2-1; cdr3_aa: CASSQELAGTYNEQFF; cdr3_nt: TGTGCCAGCAGCCAAGAACTAGCGGGAACCTACAATGAGCAGTTCTTC
d_call: TRBD1; v_call: TRBV5-1; clone_size: NA; j_call: TRBJ1-4; cdr3_aa: CASSLGTGRATNEKLFF; cdr3_nt: TGCGCCAGCAGCTTAGGGACAGGGAGAGCAACTAATGAAAAACTGTTTTTT
d_call: NA; v_call: TRBV28; clone_size: once; j_call: TRBJ2-1; cdr3_aa: CASSVQYNEQFF; cdr3_nt: TGTGCCAGCAGTGTTCAGTACAATGAGCAGTTCTTC
d_call: NA; v_call: TRBV3-1/TRBV3-2; clone_size: NA; j_call: TRBJ2-7; cdr3_aa: CASSQGAAPPSYEQYF; cdr3_nt: TGTGCCAGCAGCCAAGGAGCGGCGCCACCCTCCTACGAGCAGTACTTC
d_call: TRBD1; v_call: TRBV28; clone_size: NA; j_call: TRBJ2-5; cdr3_aa: CASSLGGLDRDFRETQYF; cdr3_nt: TGTGCCAGCAGTTTGGGCGGGTTGGACAGGGATTTTAGAGAGACCCAGTACTTC
d_call: TRBD2; v_call: TRBV6-4; clone_size: NA; j_call: TRBJ2-1; cdr3_aa: CASSNLAGALPNEQFF; cdr3_nt: TGTGCCAGCAGTAACCTAGCGGGAGCCCTCCCCAATGAGCAGTTCTTC
d_call: NA; v_call: TRBV4-2; clone_size: once; j_call: TRBJ1-2; cdr3_aa: CASSQGRQGYGYTF; cdr3_nt: TGTGCCAGCAGCCAAGGTCGGCAGGGGTATGGCTACACCTTC
d_call: NA; v_call: TRBV3-1/TRBV3-2; clone_size: few; j_call: TRBJ1-3; cdr3_aa: CASSQAHDSLSGNTIYF; cdr3_nt: TGTGCCAGCAGCCAAGCCCATGACAGCCTCTCTGGAAACACCATATATTTT
d_call: TRBD2; v_call: TRBV28; clone_size: NA; j_call: TRBJ2-7; cdr3_aa: CASSPGGRTYEQYF; cdr3_nt: TGTGCCAGCAGCCCGGGAGGGCGGACCTACGAGCAGTACTTC
d_call: NA; v_call: TRBV2; clone_size: NA; j_call: TRBJ2-5; cdr3_aa: CASGGPRETQYF; cdr3_nt: TGTGCCAGTGGAGGGCCGCGAGAGACCCAGTACTTC
d_call: TRBD1; v_call: TRBV2; clone_size: NA; j_call: TRBJ1-1; cdr3_aa: CASRSIGQGDEAFF; cdr3_nt: TGTGCCAGCAGGTCAATTGGACAGGGGGATGAAGCTTTCTTT
d_call: TRBD2; v_call: TRBV12-5; clone_size: NA; j_call: TRBJ2-2; cdr3_aa: CASGLVRGGSTGELFF; cdr3_nt: TGTGCTAGTGGTTTGGTACGCGGGGGGTCGACCGGGGAGCTGTTTTTT
d_call: NA; v_call: TRBV19; clone_size: once; j_call: TRBJ2-1; cdr3_aa: CASSNFRSSYNEQFF; cdr3_nt: TGTGCCAGTAGTAATTTCAGAAGCTCCTACAATGAGCAGTTCTTC
d_call: TRBD1; v_call: TRBV11-3; clone_size: few; j_call: TRBJ1-6; cdr3_aa: CARKQGAYNSPLHF; cdr3_nt: TGTGCCAGAAAACAGGGGGCCTATAATTCACCCCTCCACTTT
d_call: NA; v_call: TRBV29-1; clone_size: NA; j_call: TRBJ2-2; cdr3_aa: CSVGRGGNTGELFF; cdr3_nt: TGCAGCGTTGGACGAGGGGGTAACACCGGGGAGCTGTTTTTT
d_call: NA; v_call: TRBV28; clone_size: NA; j_call: TRBJ2-2; cdr3_aa: CASTLWRVTGELFF; cdr3_nt: TGTGCCAGCACTTTATGGAGGGTGACCGGGGAGCTGTTTTTT
d_call: TRBD2; v_call: TRBV5-6; clone_size: NA; j_call: TRBJ2-7; cdr3_aa: CASSRTSGPTYEQYF; cdr3_nt: TGTGCCAGCAGCCGTACTAGCGGGCCTACCTACGAGCAGTACTTC
d_call: TRBD2; v_call: TRBV15; clone_size: NA; j_call: TRBJ2-3; cdr3_aa: CATSRSTSGGSRDTQYF; cdr3_nt: TGTGCCACCAGCAGATCTACTAGCGGGGGGTCTCGGGATACGCAGTATTTT
d_call: TRBD1; v_call: TRBV4-1; clone_size: NA; j_call: TRBJ2-7; cdr3_aa: CASSQDPGGPSEQYF; cdr3_nt: TGCGCCAGCAGCCAAGACCCAGGGGGTCCTTCCGAGCAGTACTTC
d_call: TRBD1; v_call: TRBV5-8; clone_size: NA; j_call: TRBJ2-7; cdr3_aa: CASSLGRDRVLSEQYF; cdr3_nt: TGTGCCAGCAGCTTGGGACGGGACAGGGTATTGTCCGAGCAGTACTTC
d_call: TRBD1; v_call: TRBV6-5; clone_size: NA; j_call: TRBJ1-1; cdr3_aa: CASSYAGGNTEAFF; cdr3_nt: TGTGCCAGCAGTTATGCAGGGGGGAACACTGAAGCTTTCTTT
d_call: TRBD1; v_call: TRBV30; clone_size: few; j_call: TRBJ2-2; cdr3_aa: CARRRQGSGELFF; cdr3_nt: TGTGCCCGTCGTCGACAGGGGTCCGGGGAGCTGTTTTTT
d_call: TRBD1; v_call: TRBV28; clone_size: NA; j_call: TRBJ1-4; cdr3_aa: CASSSGTGWNEKLFF; cdr3_nt: TGTGCCAGCAGTTCCGGGACAGGTTGGAATGAAAAACTGTTTTTT
d_call: NA; v_call: TRBV7-8; clone_size: NA; j_call: TRBJ2-2; cdr3_aa: CASSLAGVTGELFF; cdr3_nt: TGTGCCAGCAGCTTAGCGGGCGTCACCGGGGAGCTGTTTTTT
d_call: NA; v_call: TRBV7-3; clone_size: NA; j_call: TRBJ1-1; cdr3_aa: CASSEAGETEAFF; cdr3_nt: TGTGCCAGCAGCGAGGCAGGGGAAACTGAAGCTTTCTTT
d_call: TRBD1; v_call: TRBV5-1; clone_size: once; j_call: TRBJ2-2; cdr3_aa: CASSLAGQGSGELFF; cdr3_nt: TGCGCCAGCAGCTTGGCCGGACAGGGATCCGGGGAGCTGTTTTTT
d_call: NA; v_call: TRBV7-2; clone_size: NA; j_call: TRBJ2-1; cdr3_aa: CASSQDYSYNEQFF; cdr3_nt: TGTGCCAGCAGCCAGGACTACTCCTACAATGAGCAGTTCTTC
d_call: NA; v_call: TRBV11-2; clone_size: NA; j_call: TRBJ2-5; cdr3_aa: CASSLEGPRKTQYF; cdr3_nt: TGTGCCAGCAGCTTAGAGGGGCCGAGGAAGACCCAGTACTTC
d_call: NA; v_call: TRBV6-4; clone_size: NA; j_call: TRBJ1-1; cdr3_aa: CASHGPLKEDTEAFF; cdr3_nt: TGTGCCAGCCACGGGCCCTTAAAGGAGGACACTGAAGCTTTCTTT